The 23 T cell receptor beta chains below were found in one sample sequenced in a study of identical twins (dated by TCRdb to the mid-2010s). Libraries came from 5' RACE. The sequencer listed for this sample is Illumina HiSeq 2000. TCRdb passed the public sequencing reads through fastp at Q25 and MiXCR, retaining productive beta sequences. Every distinct CDR3 protein forms one entry, paired with its most common genes and DNA. The sample contains roughly 1,500,000 distinct CDR3 sequences, more than 30% of them found a single time. About 0.27% of the sample rests with the top ten. Specimen: cord blood. Every receptor here comes from a newborn girl in good health.

The chain carries TRBV3-1 and TRBJ2-7, with a weak D call TRBD2 (7 bases). The J call may be wrong; the DNA end is better matched by TRBJ2-4. The germline CDR1 and CDR2 sequences are LGHDT and YNNKEL (reference sequence). The CDR3 sequence is 19 residues long. The CDR3 region is CASSHFPMRGGSTGNIQYF. The CDR3 DNA is TGTGCCAGCAGCCACTTCCCTATGCGCGGGGGCTCAACCGGGAACATTCAGTACTTC.

The J gene is TRBJ1-1, the V gene TRBV4-1, with TRBD1 identical over 8 bases. J gave up 3 bases and V 1 base, and 13 bases lay outside the gene matches. The CDR3 loop spans 18 amino acids. Looked up from germline, CDR1 is MGHRA and CDR2 is YSYEKL. The CDR3 is CASSQGGQGRREYTEAFF. The CDR3 region has the DNA TGCGCCAGCAGCCAAGGCGGACAGGGTCGGCGAGAGTACACTGAAGCTTTCTTT.

This clonotype was detected a few times. The chain employs TRBV7-9 and TRBJ2-4; D may be TRBD1 (6 bases). The germline V gene encodes CDR1 SEHNR and CDR2 FQNEAQ (reference sequence). This CDR3 is 13 amino acids long. V lost 10 bases and J 0 bases, leaving 10 bases between the germline ends. This CDR3 reads CAIQGLAKNIQYF. The CDR3 DNA reads as TGTGCCATCCAGGGGCTAGCCAAAAACATTCAGTACTTC.

V usage is TRBV12-3 or TRBV12-4 and J usage is TRBJ2-3, with TRBD2 matching over 14 bases. Trimming at V came to 6 bases and at J to 0 bases, leaving 5 bases not matched to a gene. The CDR3 consists of 17 residues. As DNA, the CDR3 is TGTGCCAGCAGGCGACTAGCGGGGGGGTCGAGCACAGATACGCAGTATTTT. It encodes CASRRLAGGSSTDTQYF.

This chain links TRBV3-1 with TRBJ1-2; a possible D gene is TRBD1 (5 bases). Germline V gene data show CDR1 as LGHDT and CDR2 as YNNKEL (reference sequence). Trimming took off 0 bases at V and 5 bases at J, with 16 bases between the two ends. This CDR3 spans 16 amino acids. The CDR3 coding sequence is TGTGCCAGCAGCCAAGACCTGGGCAGGGCGGGGTATGGCTACACCTTC. Translated, it gives CASSQDLGRAGYGYTF.

The rearrangement joins TRBV5-5 to TRBJ1-6; D call uncertain. This CDR3 has 16 amino acids. Looked up from germline, CDR1 is SGHKS and CDR2 is YYEKEE (reference sequence). Between the trimmed V and J ends, which lost 1 base and 0 bases, there was a span of 8 bases. The CDR3 bases are TGTGCCAGCAGCTTGATCCGGAGCTCCTATAATTCACCCCTCCACTTT. Its translation is CASSLIRSSYNSPLHF.

V and J are TRBV20-1 and TRBJ2-7, with 15 bases fitting TRBD2. V lost 2 bases, J lost 4 bases, and 18 bases stayed unmatched. The CDR3 length is 20 residues. The germline gives CDR1 DFQATT, CDR2 SNEGSKA (reference sequence). The CDR3 loop is CSARPYYRRTSGGVEYEQYF. Here the CDR3 DNA reads TGCAGTGCTAGACCATATTACCGAAGGACTAGCGGGGGGGTGGAATACGAGCAGTACTTC.

For this clonotype: An end of the junction does not agree with germline; a read error may underlie this. The CDR3 DNA follows: TGTGCCAGCAGTTACGGGATTTCAACTAATGAAAAACTGGTTTTT. It is translated as CASSYGISTNEKLVF. The rearrangement uses TRBV27 and TRBJ1-4; D is ambiguous. CDR1 is MNHEY and CDR2 is SMNVEV in the germline V gene (reference sequence). CDR3 length equals 15 residues.

As to this clonotype: Relative to the germline gene, one junction end is altered; a read error may explain this. This rearrangement joins TRBV6-6 to TRBJ2-7; 11 bases map to TRBD2. The CDR3 totals 17 residues. CDR1 is MNHNY, CDR2 SVGAGI, per germline (reference sequence). CDR3 sequence reads: CTSSLWTSGLSSYEQYF. The CDR3 DNA is TGTACCAGCAGTCTTTGGACTAGCGGGCTCAGCTCCTACGAGCAGTACTTC.

The CDR3 DNA sequence: TGTGCCAGCAGTTACTCAGTGGCTCCCTGGGGATACAATGAGCAGTTCTTC. Protein: CASSYSVAPWGYNEQFF. The rearrangement joins TRBV6-5 to TRBJ2-1; no clear D gene. Trimming removed 0 bases at V and 4 bases at J, with 16 bases between. Germline loops: CDR1 MNHEY, CDR2 SVGAGI. The CDR3 is made up of 17 amino acids.

This chain connects TRBV6-2 or TRBV6-3 to TRBJ2-7; no firm D call. Germline V gives CDR1 MNHEY, CDR2 SVGEGT. V gave up 8 bases and J gave up 2 bases, with 10 bases separating them. The CDR3 loop spans 12 amino acids. The CDR3 DNA is TGTGCCAGCGGTCTGTTTACCTACGAGCAGTACTTC. Protein product: CASGLFTYEQYF.

This clonotype was found a few times. This chain links TRBV10-3 with TRBJ1-2, with D possibly matching TRBD1 (6 bases). This CDR3 region has 12 residues. CDR1 ENHRY and CDR2 SYGVKD come from the germline V gene. V was trimmed by 4 bases and J by 6 bases, leaving 9 bases between them. Here the CDR3 reads CAISGGPDGYTF. CDR3 DNA sequence: TGTGCCATCAGTGGGGGGCCCGATGGCTACACCTTC.

This chain joins TRBV28 and TRBJ1-5, with D uncertain. This CDR3 has 15 residues. Trimming took off 2 bases at V and 4 bases at J, with 12 bases between the two ends. From germline, CDR1 is MDHEN and CDR2 SYDVKM. CDR3 coding DNA: TGTGCCAGCAGTTTAGGCCCGGGTTGGAATCAGCCCCAGCATTTT. This translates into CASSLGPGWNQPQHF.

The genes are TRBV20-1 and TRBJ2-7; tentatively, D is TRBD2 (5 bases). Looked up from germline, CDR1 is DFQATT and CDR2 is SNEGSKA (reference sequence). Trimming removed 5 bases at V and 3 bases at J, with 14 bases between. This CDR3 region has 13 residues. CDR3: CSAGEWQLYEQYF. CDR3 nucleotide sequence: TGCAGTGCTGGGGAGTGGCAGCTCTACGAGCAGTACTTC.

The chain couples TRBV28 to TRBJ2-7, with 9 positions matching TRBD2. This CDR3 region has 15 residues. Unmatched junction bases numbered 10, after V lost 3 bases and J lost 7 bases. In germline, CDR1 is MDHEN, CDR2 SYDVKM. The CDR3 loop is CASSFTSGRYNEQYF. The CDR3 DNA reads TGTGCCAGCAGTTTCACCAGCGGGAGGTACAATGAGCAGTACTTC.

The chain joins TRBV20-1 to TRBJ2-7, with TRBD1 as a possible D gene (5 bases). The CDR3 is 16 residues long. Looked up from germline, CDR1 is DFQATT and CDR2 is SNEGSKA (reference sequence). V lost 3 bases and J lost 7, with 25 bases in between. CDR3 residues: CSASPLYHILDNEQYF. CDR3 in DNA: TGCAGTGCTAGCCCGTTATACCACATCTTGGACAATGAGCAGTACTTC.

For this clonotype: A read error may account for a junction end that differs from germline. The chain has TRBV28 and TRBJ2-3, with a tentative D call TRBD1 (7 bases). There are 21 residues in the CDR3. CDR1 is MDHEN, CDR2 SYDVKM, per germline. Written as DNA, the CDR3 is TGTGCCAGCAGTTTACCAGGAAGCCCCGAGGGGGCGGAAACTAGCACAGATACGCGGTATTTT. The encoded protein is CASSLPGSPEGAETSTDTRYF.

This chain joins TRBV12-3 or TRBV12-4 and TRBJ1-2; 9 nucleotides match TRBD1. This CDR3 comprises 13 residues. V trimming: 10 bases; J trimming: 5 bases; junction bases outside the gene matches: 8. CDR3 bases: TGTGCCAACAGCTCCGGGACAGGGTATGGCTACACCTTC. The encoded protein is CANSSGTGYGYTF.

The rearrangement links TRBV20-1 to TRBJ1-2; no firm D call. The CDR3 spans 14 residues. From germline, CDR1 is DFQATT and CDR2 SNEGSKA (reference sequence). With 0 bases removed from V and 3 bases from J, the gap between germline ends came to 11 bases. CDR3 region: CSARDMGGDYGYTF. DNA of the CDR3: TGCAGTGCTAGAGATATGGGCGGCGACTATGGCTACACCTTC.

This clonotype has ten or more counts. The CDR3 DNA reads TGTGCCAGCAGTTACGGACAGGGCTCCCAGCCCCAGCATTTT. Protein product: CASSYGQGSQPQHF. V and J are TRBV12-3 or TRBV12-4 and TRBJ1-5, with TRBD1 matching 8 bases. The ends lost 4 bases at V and 7 bases at J; junction bases unmatched: 6. The length of the CDR3 is 14 residues.

This clonotype showed up just a few times. The rearrangement links TRBV20-1 to TRBJ2-1; D call uncertain. V gave up 3 bases and J gave up 8 bases, with 17 bases separating them. CDR1 and CDR2 (germline): DFQATT, SNEGSKA (reference sequence). This CDR3 is 14 amino acids long. The CDR3 sequence: CSARASLKIYEQFF. The CDR3 DNA reads as TGCAGTGCTAGGGCGTCCCTAAAAATCTATGAGCAGTTCTTC.

This clonotype was seen a handful of times. The V call is TRBV28, the J call TRBJ2-3, with D perhaps TRBD1 or TRBD2 (6 bases each). Germline values: CDR1 MDHEN, CDR2 SYDVKM. The CDR3 covers 17 residues. Trimming cost V 5 bases and J 0 bases, with 18 bases left between them. CDR3: CASSPPTQGTSTDTQYF. Here the CDR3 DNA reads TGTGCCAGCAGTCCACCCACGCAGGGGACTAGCACAGATACGCAGTATTTT.

The chain recombines TRBV20-1 with TRBJ2-7; 8 positions match TRBD2. CDR1 is DFQATT and CDR2 is SNEGSKA in the germline V gene (reference sequence). V was clipped by 4 bases and J by 7 bases; unmatched bases: 12. This CDR3 is built from 14 residues. CDR3 in amino acids: CSAIQRGRGNEQYF. The CDR3 bases are TGCAGTGCTATCCAGCGGGGGCGAGGCAATGAGCAGTACTTC.